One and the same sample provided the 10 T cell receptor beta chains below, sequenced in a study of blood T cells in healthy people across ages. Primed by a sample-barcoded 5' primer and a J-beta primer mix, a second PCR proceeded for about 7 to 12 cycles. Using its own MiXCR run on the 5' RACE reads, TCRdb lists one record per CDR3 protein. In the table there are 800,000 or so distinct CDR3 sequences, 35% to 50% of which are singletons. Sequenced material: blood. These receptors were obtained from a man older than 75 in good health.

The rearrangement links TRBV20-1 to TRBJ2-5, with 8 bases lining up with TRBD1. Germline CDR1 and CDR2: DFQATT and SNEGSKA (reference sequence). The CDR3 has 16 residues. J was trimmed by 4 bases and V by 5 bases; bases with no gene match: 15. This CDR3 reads CSAESPGGSSGETQYF. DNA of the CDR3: TGCAGTGCTGAGTCGCCAGGGGGCTCGAGTGGAGAGACCCAGTACTTC.

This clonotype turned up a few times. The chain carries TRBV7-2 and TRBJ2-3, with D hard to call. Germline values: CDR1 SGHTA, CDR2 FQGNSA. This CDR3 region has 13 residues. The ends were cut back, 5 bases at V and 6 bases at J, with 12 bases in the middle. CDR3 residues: CASSTFLADTQYF. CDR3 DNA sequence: TGTGCCAGCAGCACATTCCTGGCGGATACGCAGTATTTT.

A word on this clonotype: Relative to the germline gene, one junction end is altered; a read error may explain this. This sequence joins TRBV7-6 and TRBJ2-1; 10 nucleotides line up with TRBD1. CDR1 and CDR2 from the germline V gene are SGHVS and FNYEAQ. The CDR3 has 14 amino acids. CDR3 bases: TGCGCCAGCAGCGGACAGGGGGGCTACAATGAGCGGTTCTTC. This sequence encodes CASSGQGGYNERFF. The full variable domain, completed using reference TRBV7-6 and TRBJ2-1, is GAGVSQSPRYKVTKRGQDVALRCDPISGHVSLYWYRQALGQGPEFLTYFNYEAQQDKSGLPNDRFSAERPEGSISTLTIQRTEQRDSAMYRCASSGQGGYNERFFGPGTRLTVL.

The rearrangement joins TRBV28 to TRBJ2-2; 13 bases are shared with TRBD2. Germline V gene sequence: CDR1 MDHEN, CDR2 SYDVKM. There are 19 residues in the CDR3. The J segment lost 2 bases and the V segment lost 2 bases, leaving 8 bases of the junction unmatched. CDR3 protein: CASSLHRLAGGPNTGELFF. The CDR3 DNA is TGTGCCAGCAGTTTACATCGACTAGCGGGAGGCCCTAACACCGGGGAGCTGTTTTTT.

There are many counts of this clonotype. Here the CDR3 reads CASRGAPNSYEQYF. In nucleotides, the CDR3 is TGTGCCAGCAGAGGTGCCCCCAACTCCTACGAGCAGTACTTC. The chain couples TRBV27 to TRBJ2-7; no definite D call. V was clipped by 6 bases and J by 0 bases, with 12 bases between them. Germline V lookup: CDR1 MNHEY, CDR2 SMNVEV (reference sequence). This CDR3 has 14 amino acids.

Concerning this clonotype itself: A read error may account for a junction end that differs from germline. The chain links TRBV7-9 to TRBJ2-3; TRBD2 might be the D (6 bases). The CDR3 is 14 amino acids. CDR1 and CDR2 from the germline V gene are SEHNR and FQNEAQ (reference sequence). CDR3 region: CTSGGVSSTDTQYF. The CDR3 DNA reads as TGTACCAGCGGAGGGGTCTCTAGCACAGATACGCAGTATTTT. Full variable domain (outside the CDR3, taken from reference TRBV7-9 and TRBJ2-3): DTGVSQNPRHKITKRGQNVTFRCDPISEHNRLYWYRQTLGQGPEFLTYFQNEAQLEKSRLLSDRFSAERPKGSFSTLEIQRTEQGDSAMYLCTSGGVSSTDTQYFGPGTRLTVL.

CDR3 sequence (DNA): TGTGCCCGCAGAGAGGTAGGTGAAGCTTTCTTT. This codes for CARREVGEAFF. The V gene is TRBV30, the J gene TRBJ1-1; D is unclear. This CDR3 comprises 11 residues. Trimming took off 8 bases at V and 7 bases at J, with 14 bases between the two ends. Germline V gene lookup returns CDR1 GTSNPN and CDR2 SVGIG (reference sequence). Drawing the rest from reference TRBV30 and TRBJ1-1, the complete variable domain is SQTIHQWPATLVQPVGSPLSLECTVEGTSNPNLYWYRQAAGRGLQLLFYSVGIGQISSEVPQNLSASRPQDRQFILSSKKLLLSDSGFYLCARREVGEAFFGQGTRLTVV.

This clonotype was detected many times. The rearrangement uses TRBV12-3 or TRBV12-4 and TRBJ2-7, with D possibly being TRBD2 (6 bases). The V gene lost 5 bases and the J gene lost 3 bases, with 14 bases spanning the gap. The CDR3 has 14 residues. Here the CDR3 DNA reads TGTGCCAGCAGTCGTCCGGGAGACGTCTACGAGCAGTACTTC. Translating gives CASSRPGDVYEQYF.

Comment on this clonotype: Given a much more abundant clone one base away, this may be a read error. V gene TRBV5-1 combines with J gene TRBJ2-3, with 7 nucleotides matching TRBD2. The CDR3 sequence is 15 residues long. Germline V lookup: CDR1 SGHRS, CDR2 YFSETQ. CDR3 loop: CVSSLGGPDTDTQYF. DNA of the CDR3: TGCGTCAGCAGCCTGGGAGGGCCCGACACAGATACGCAGTATTTT.

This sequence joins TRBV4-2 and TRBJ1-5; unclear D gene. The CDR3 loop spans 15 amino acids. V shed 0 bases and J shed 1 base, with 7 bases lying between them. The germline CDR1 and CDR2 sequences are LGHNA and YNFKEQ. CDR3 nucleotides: TGTGCCAGCAGCCAAGACGCTTCGAGCAATCAGCCCCAGCATTTT. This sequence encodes CASSQDASSNQPQHF.